This T cell receptor beta chain was profiled in a study of beta chain features in type 1 diabetes. General study results and limits: With patients and controls alike, PCR might favor shorter templates to an equal degree. Within the patient group, naive, central memory and Treg TCRB repertoires appeared more similar to each other than within healthy donors. All four CD4+ subsets from Type 1 diabetes patients carried moderately but significantly shorter TCRB CDR3s.

Sequenced material consisted of expressed TCRB transcripts (all of the isolated RNA was reverse transcribed). Only in-frame clones appear in the TCRdb table, and some are missing; sequencing was by immunoSEQ multiplex PCR. The data contain under 300,000 clones, about 15% of them singletons. The CDR3 spans 15 residues. J was trimmed by 4 bases and V by 6 bases; bases with no gene match: 11. The germline V gene encodes CDR1 SGHDN and CDR2 FVKESK. Staining for CD45RO/CCR7/CD25/CD127/CD95/CD27 allowed sorting of CD4+ naive, central memory, regulatory and stem cell-like memory cells. This clone has a single count. Its antigen is not known.

V and J are TRBV14 and TRBJ2-7, with TRBD1 identical over 8 bases. Sequenced: naive CD4+ T cells from blood. This sequence originates from a man in his thirties or forties with type 1 diabetes. This CDR3 reads CASRESGTGLYEQYF. The CDR3 region has the DNA TGTGCCAGCAGAGAATCCGGGACAGGACTTTACGAGCAGTACTTC.